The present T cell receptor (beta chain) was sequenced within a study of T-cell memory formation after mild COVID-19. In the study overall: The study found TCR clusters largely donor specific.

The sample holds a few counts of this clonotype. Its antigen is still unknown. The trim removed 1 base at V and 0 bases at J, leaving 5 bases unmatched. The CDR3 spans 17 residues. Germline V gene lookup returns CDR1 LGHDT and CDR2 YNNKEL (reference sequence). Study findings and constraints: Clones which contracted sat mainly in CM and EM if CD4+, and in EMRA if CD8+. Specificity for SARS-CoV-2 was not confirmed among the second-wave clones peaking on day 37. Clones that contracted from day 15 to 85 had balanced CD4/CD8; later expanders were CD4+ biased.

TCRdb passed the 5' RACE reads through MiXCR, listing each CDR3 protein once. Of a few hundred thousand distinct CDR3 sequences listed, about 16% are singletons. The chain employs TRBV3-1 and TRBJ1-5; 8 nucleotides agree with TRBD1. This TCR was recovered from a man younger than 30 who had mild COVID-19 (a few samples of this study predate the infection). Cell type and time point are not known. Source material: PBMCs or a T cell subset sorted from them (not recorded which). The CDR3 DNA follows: TGTGCCAGCAGCCAAGGTGCCAGGGGGCCTAGCAATCAGCCCCAGCATTTT. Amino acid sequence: CASSQGARGPSNQPQHF.